The 6 T cell receptor beta chains below all came from one sample that was sequenced in a study of early T cells in non-severe SARS-CoV-2 infection. From the 5' RACE reads, TCRdb called clonotypes with MiXCR, one entry per CDR3 protein. The data hold roughly 70,000 distinct CDR3 sequences, with more than 15% observed a single time. The sequencing here drew on whole blood, taken at baseline. The receptors originated from an adult who was a healthcare worker with PCR-confirmed SARS-CoV-2 infection or an uninfected control (not recorded which).

This clonotype has only a few counts. This sequence joins TRBV7-9 and TRBJ2-7, with no clear D. Germline values: CDR1 SEHNR, CDR2 FQNEAQ (reference sequence). V was trimmed by 5 bases and J by 2 bases, leaving 13 bases between them. There are 14 residues in the CDR3. CDR3 region: CASSKAGGPYEQYF. The CDR3 DNA reads TGTGCCAGCAGCAAAGCTGGCGGACCCTACGAGCAGTACTTC. The full variable domain, its missing parts supplied by reference TRBV7-9 and TRBJ2-7, is DTGVSQNPRHKITKRGQNVTFRCDPISEHNRLYWYRQTLGQGPEFLTYFQNEAQLEKSRLLSDRFSAERPKGSFSTLEIQRTEQGDSAMYLCASSKAGGPYEQYFGPGTRLTVT.

At least ten counts were recorded for this clonotype. The chain couples TRBV4-3 to TRBJ2-7, with TRBD2 as a possible D gene (6 bases). Germline loops: CDR1 LGHNA, CDR2 YSLEER. CDR3 length: 18 amino acids. V lost 0 bases and J 0 bases, leaving 18 bases between the germline ends. CDR3 in DNA: TGCGCCAGCAGCCAAGATTTCGTTCGGGAGCGGAGCTCCTACGAGCAGTACTTC. It specifies CASSQDFVRERSSYEQYF.

V is TRBV19 and J is TRBJ2-1, with D maybe TRBD1 (5 bases). The germline V gene has CDR1 LNHDA and CDR2 SQIVND (reference sequence). The CDR3 is 15 residues long. V was pared by 9 bases and J by 0 bases, with 15 bases between. The CDR3 loop reads CASTDRPSSYNEQFF. The CDR3 DNA is TGTGCCAGCACTGACAGACCTAGCTCCTACAATGAGCAGTTCTTC.

This chain connects TRBV7-2 to TRBJ2-7; 9 bases agree with TRBD1. Germline-derived CDR1 and CDR2 are SGHTA and FQGNSA. After removal of 5 bases from V and 6 bases from J, the junction contained 5 bases not matched to a gene. The CDR3 spans 13 residues. This CDR3 reads CASSLRDRVEQYF. DNA for the CDR3: TGTGCCAGCAGCCTCCGGGACAGGGTCGAGCAGTACTTC.

This clonotype appeared many times. This chain uses TRBV12-3 or TRBV12-4 with TRBJ1-2; D is undetermined. CDR3 length: 14 amino acids. V was clipped by 5 bases and J by 4 bases, with 14 bases between them. In DNA, the CDR3 is TGTGCCAGCAGTCCCTCGGGTGTGTCCTATGGCTACACCTTC. Translated, it gives CASSPSGVSYGYTF.

The rearrangement links TRBV4-3 to TRBJ1-1; D ambiguous. CDR1 is LGHNA and CDR2 is YSLEER in the germline V gene. The CDR3 runs 15 residues. Between the trimmed V and J ends, which lost 1 base and 6 bases, there was a span of 15 bases. In DNA, the CDR3 is TGCGCCAGCAGCCAAGTTAACGCCGACGGGGCTGAAGCTTTCTTT. The encoded protein is CASSQVNADGAEAFF.